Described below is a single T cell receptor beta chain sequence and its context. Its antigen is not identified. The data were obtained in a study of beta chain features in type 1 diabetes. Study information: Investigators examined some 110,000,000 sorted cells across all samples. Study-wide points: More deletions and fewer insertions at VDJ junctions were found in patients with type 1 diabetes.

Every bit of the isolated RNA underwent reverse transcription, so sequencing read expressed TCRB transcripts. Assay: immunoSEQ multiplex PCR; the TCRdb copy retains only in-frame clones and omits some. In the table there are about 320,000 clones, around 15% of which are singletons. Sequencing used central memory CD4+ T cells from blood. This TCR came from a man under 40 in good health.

The CDR3 sequence: CASSLSQGPPKVTEAFF. DNA for the CDR3: TGTGCCAGCAGTTTAAGCCAGGGACCCCCTAAAGTCACTGAAGCTTTCTTT. This chain uses TRBV27 with TRBJ1-1; perhaps TRBD1 as D (5 bases). V was trimmed by 2 bases and J by 4 bases, leaving 20 bases between them. The CDR3 runs 17 residues. Germline CDR1 and CDR2: MNHEY and SMNVEV (reference sequence).